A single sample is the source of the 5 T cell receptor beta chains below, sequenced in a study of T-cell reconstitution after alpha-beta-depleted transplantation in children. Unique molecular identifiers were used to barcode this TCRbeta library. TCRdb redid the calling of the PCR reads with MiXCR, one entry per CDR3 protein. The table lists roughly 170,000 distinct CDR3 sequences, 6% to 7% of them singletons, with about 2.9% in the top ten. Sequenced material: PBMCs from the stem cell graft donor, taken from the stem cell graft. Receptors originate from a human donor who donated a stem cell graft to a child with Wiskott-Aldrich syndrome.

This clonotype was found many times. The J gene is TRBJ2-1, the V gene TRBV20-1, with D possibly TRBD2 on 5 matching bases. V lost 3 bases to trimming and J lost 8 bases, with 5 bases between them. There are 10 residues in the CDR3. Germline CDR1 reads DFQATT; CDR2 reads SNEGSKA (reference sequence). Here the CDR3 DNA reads TGCAGTGCTAGCGGGGATGAGCAGTTCTTC. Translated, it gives CSASGDEQFF.

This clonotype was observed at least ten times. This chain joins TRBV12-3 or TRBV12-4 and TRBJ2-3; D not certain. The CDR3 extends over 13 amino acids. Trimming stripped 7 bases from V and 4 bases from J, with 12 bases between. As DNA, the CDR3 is TGTGCCAGCAACATAAGACGGTCAGATACGCAGTATTTT. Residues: CASNIRRSDTQYF.

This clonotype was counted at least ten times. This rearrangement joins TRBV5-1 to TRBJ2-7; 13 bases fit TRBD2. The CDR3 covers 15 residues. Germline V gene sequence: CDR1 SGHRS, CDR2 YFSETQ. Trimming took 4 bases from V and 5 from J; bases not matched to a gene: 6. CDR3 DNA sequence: TGCGCCAGCAGCCTAGGACTAGCGGGAGTAAACGAGCAGTACTTC. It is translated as CASSLGLAGVNEQYF.

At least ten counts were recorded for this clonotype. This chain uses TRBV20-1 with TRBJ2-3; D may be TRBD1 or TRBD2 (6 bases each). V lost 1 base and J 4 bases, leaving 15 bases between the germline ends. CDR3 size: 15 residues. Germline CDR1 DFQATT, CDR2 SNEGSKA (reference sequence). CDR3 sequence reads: CSARGGAGFPDTQYF. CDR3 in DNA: TGCAGTGCTAGAGGGGGGGCAGGATTTCCAGATACGCAGTATTTT.

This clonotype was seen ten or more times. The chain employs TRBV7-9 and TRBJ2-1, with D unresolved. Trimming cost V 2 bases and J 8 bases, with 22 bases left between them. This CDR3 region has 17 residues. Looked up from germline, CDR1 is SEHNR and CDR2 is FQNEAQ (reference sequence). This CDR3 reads CASSLRPGLPVYDEQFF. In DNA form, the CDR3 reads TGTGCCAGCAGCTTACGCCCCGGGCTCCCGGTATACGATGAGCAGTTCTTC.